The source of this T cell receptor beta chain is a study of T cells expressing NK-cell markers. The wider study: The study drew TCR beta repertoires from sorted CD3+CD56+NKG2C+, CD3+CD56+NKG2C- and CD3+CD56-NKG2C+ T cells.

Germline loops: CDR1 SGHNT, CDR2 YYREEE (reference sequence). The CDR3 is 13 residues long. Scientists made TCR beta cDNA using 5'RACE template switching with UMIs. TCRdb reprocessed the 5' RACE reads, keeping one entry per CDR3 protein, no DNA. This sample's clone table lists about 260,000 distinct CDR3 sequences. The sequencing input was blood T cells: a sorted CD56 or NKG2C T cell subset, CD4+ or CD8+ T cells, or bulk PBMC T cells (not recorded which). V gene TRBV5-4 combines with J gene TRBJ2-3; TCRdb gives TRBD1 as the D gene, but with no DNA this cannot be confirmed. The sequence was collected from a woman aged 18 to 75 in good health. This CDR3 reads CASSPDRRDTQYF.